The clone carrying this T cell receptor beta chain was counted ten times or more. The data are from a study of T-cell memory formation after mild COVID-19. Study background: For the most part, TCR clusters were specific to one donor.

This CDR3 is 13 amino acids long. Germline V CDR1 and CDR2: MDHEN, SYDVKM. V shed 10 bases and J shed 6 bases, with 19 bases lying between them. MiXCR, applied by TCRdb to the 5' RACE reads, yields one record per CDR3 protein. The sample yields 390,000 or so distinct CDR3 sequences, about a sixth seen once. The TCR sequence derives from a man aged 18 to 29 who had mild COVID-19 (a few samples of this study predate the infection). Cell type and time point are not known. The specimen was PBMCs or a T cell subset sorted from them (not recorded which). The chain uses TRBV28 and TRBJ2-7, with D perhaps given as TRBD1 or TRBD2 (5 bases each). Here the CDR3 reads CATGTASLAEQYV. The CDR3 nucleotides are TGTGCCACCGGGACGGCGAGTCTGGCCGAGCAGTACGTC.